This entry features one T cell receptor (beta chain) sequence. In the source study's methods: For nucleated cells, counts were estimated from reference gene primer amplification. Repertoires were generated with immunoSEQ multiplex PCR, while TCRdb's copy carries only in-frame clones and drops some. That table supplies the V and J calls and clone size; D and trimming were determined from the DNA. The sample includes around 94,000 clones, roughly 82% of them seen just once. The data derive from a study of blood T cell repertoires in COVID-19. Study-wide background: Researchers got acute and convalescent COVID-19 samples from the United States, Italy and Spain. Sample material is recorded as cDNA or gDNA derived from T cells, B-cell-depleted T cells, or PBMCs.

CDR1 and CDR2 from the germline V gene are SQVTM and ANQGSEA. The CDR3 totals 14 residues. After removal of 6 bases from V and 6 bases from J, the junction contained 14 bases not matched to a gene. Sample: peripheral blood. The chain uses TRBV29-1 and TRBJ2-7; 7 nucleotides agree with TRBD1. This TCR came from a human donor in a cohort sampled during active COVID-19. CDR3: CSVGVNRGQREQYF. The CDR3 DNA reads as TGCAGCGTGGGGGTAAACAGGGGACAACGCGAGCAGTACTTC.